A selection of T cell receptor beta chains follows, all from one sample in a study of T cell repertoires in urothelial bladder cancer. Sequenced by immunoSEQ multiplex PCR; TCRdb stores in-frame clones only, minus some. The sample consists of fewer than 14,000 clones, under 70% of them appearing once. Material: tumor-infiltrating cells from bladder cancer. These TCRs come from a human donor with a benign inflammatory bladder lesion. Each CDR3 is given with its conserved first and last residue. A D gene is named only where the DNA matches it firmly. For some rows the clone size is stated as once, few or many, or as a class when expanded; others skip it.

V	size	J	D	CDR3	DNA
TRBV2	medium-sized	TRBJ1-5	TRBD1	CASSPRTGGNQPQHF	TGTGCCAGCAGTCCCCGGACAGGGGGTAATCAGCCCCAGCATTTT
TRBV19	.	TRBJ2-1	TRBD2	CASSSLAGGLLNEQFF	TGTGCCAGTAGTTCCTTAGCGGGGGGGCTCCTCAATGAGCAGTTCTTC
TRBV27	once	TRBJ1-1	.	CASNGLAAEMNTEAFF	TGTGCCAGCAATGGTTTAGCGGCCGAGATGAACACTGAAGCTTTCTTT
TRBV7-2	few	TRBJ2-1	.	CASSLGRIPYNEQFF	TGTGCCAGCAGCTTGGGGCGGATCCCCTACAATGAGCAGTTCTTC
TRBV7-3	.	TRBJ2-2	TRBD2	CASSSTSVNTGELFF	TGTGCCAGCAGCTCTACTAGCGTCAACACCGGGGAGCTGTTTTTT
TRBV18	.	TRBJ1-2	.	CASSPGYTF	TGTGCCAGCTCACCTGGCTACACCTTC
TRBV10-3	.	TRBJ2-3	TRBD2	CAISKNSGASTDTQYF	TGTGCCATCAGTAAAAATAGCGGGGCTAGCACAGATACGCAGTATTTT
TRBV6-1	.	TRBJ1-2	TRBD1	CASNRDRARGYTF	TGTGCCAGCAACAGGGACAGGGCGCGAGGCTACACCTTC
TRBV6-1	.	TRBJ2-7	TRBD1	CASSSRTGQGYEQYF	TGTGCCAGCAGTTCGCGGACAGGGCAAGGGTACGAGCAGTACTTC
TRBV7-2	.	TRBJ2-3	.	CASSLRRASSTDTQYF	TGTGCCAGCAGCCTCAGGCGGGCGAGTAGCACAGATACGCAGTATTTT
TRBV5-1	.	TRBJ2-3	TRBD2	CASRSRTSGSTDTQYF	TGCGCCAGCAGGTCGAGGACTAGCGGGAGCACAGATACGCAGTATTTT
TRBV11-1	.	TRBJ2-2	.	CASSPLNTGELFF	TGTGCCAGCAGCCCCCTGAACACCGGGGAGCTGTTTTTT
TRBV10-3	few	TRBJ1-5	TRBD1	CAIAQGVGQPQHF	TGTGCCATTGCTCAGGGGGTAGGTCAGCCCCAGCATTTT
TRBV19	.	TRBJ1-2	.	CASSIDHLVDGYTF	TGTGCCAGTAGTATAGATCACTTAGTGGATGGCTACACCTTC
TRBV7-3	few	TRBJ2-3	TRBD2	CASSSMESGGITDTQYF	TGTGCCAGCAGCTCCATGGAGAGCGGGGGGATCACAGATACGCAGTATTTT
TRBV11-3	.	TRBJ2-3	.	CASSPRGSPADTQYF	TGTGCCAGCAGCCCTCGAGGTTCCCCAGCAGATACGCAGTATTTT